The clone carrying this TCR beta chain came up once. This record belongs to a study of T cell changes during pregnancy in multiple sclerosis. Profiling relied on immunoSEQ multiplex PCR, and the TCRdb table lists in-frame clones only, not all of them. This table has tens of thousands of clones, around 91% appearing once. Germline V CDR1 and CDR2: LNHDA, SQIVND (reference sequence). This CDR3 is 15 amino acids long. The V gene end was trimmed by 5 bases and the J gene end by 7 bases; junction bases not matched to a gene: 11. Specimen: peripheral blood, collected after pregnancy. This sequence originates from a female donor in good health, enrolled as a control in a pregnancy study. J is TRBJ2-5 and V is TRBV19; 9 positions match TRBD2. The CDR3 sequence is CASSSGLAAGGTQYF. CDR3 DNA: TGTGCCAGTAGTTCGGGACTAGCAGCAGGGGGGACCCAGTACTTC.